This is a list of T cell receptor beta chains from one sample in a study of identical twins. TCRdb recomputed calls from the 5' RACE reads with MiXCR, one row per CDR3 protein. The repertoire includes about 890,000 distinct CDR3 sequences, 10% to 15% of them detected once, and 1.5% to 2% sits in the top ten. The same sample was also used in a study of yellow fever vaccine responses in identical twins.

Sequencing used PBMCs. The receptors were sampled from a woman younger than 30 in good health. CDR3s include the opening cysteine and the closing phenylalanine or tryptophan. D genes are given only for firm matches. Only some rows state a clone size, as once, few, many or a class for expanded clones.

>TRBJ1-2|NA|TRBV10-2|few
TGCGCCAGCAGTGAAAAGGAGACCTATGGCTACACCTTC
CASSEKETYGYTF
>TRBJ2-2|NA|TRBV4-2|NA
TGTGCCAGCAGCCAACCACTAGGGGCGGGAACCGGGGAGCTGTTTTTT
CASSQPLGAGTGELFF
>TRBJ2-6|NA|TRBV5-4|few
TGTGCCAGCAGCCTGGCAATCGCACCGGACAGCCGAAGCTCTGGGGCCAACGTCCTGACTTTC
CASSLAIAPDSRSSGANVLTF
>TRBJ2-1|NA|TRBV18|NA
TGTGCCAGCTCACTTACCTCGGACGGTAATGAGCAGTTCTTC
CASSLTSDGNEQFF
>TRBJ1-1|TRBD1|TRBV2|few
TGTGCCAGCAGTCGTACAGGGGCACTAACATTGAACACTGAAGCTTTCTTT
CASSRTGALTLNTEAFF
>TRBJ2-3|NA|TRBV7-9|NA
TGTGCCAGCAGCCCGAAGGGGCAGGAGCTGACAGATACGCAGTATTTT
CASSPKGQELTDTQYF
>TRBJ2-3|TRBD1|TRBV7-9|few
TGTGCCAGCAGCCCCCGTGGACAGGGGGCCGGGGATACGCAGTATTTT
CASSPRGQGAGDTQYF
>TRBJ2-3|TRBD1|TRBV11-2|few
TGTGCCAGCAGCCAAGACAGGGCGAAACCGGCAAGCACAGATACGCAGTATTTT
CASSQDRAKPASTDTQYF
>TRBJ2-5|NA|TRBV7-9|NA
TGTGCCAGCAGCCTCGACGGGTTCGGAGAGACCCAGTACTTC
CASSLDGFGETQYF
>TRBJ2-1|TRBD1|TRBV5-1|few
TGCGCCAGCAGCTTGGCAGGGCAGGGGGCGGACCGTTATTCCAATGAGCAGTTCTTC
CASSLAGQGADRYSNEQFF
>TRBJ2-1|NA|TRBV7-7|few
TGTGCCAGCAGCTTAAGGTTAGGCGATGAGCAGTTCTTC
CASSLRLGDEQFF
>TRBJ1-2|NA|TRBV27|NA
TGTGCCAGCAGTTTTTCGTTGTCAGACACTTACTATGGCTACACCTTC
CASSFSLSDTYYGYTF
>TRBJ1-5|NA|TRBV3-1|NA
TGTGCCAGCAGCCCCGATGGGTATCAGCCCCAGCATTTT
CASSPDGYQPQHF
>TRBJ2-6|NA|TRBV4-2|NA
TGTGCCAGCAGCCAAGACGGAACCCTCGGACAGCCCGGCTCTGGGGCCAACGTCCTGACTTTC
CASSQDGTLGQPGSGANVLTF
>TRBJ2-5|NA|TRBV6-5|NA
TGTGCCAGCAGTTACGTTGGACCGCAAGAGACCCAGTACTTC
CASSYVGPQETQYF
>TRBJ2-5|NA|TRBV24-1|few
TGTGCCACCAGTGATTTGTCACAGGTGGGGGGGACCCAGTACTTC
CATSDLSQVGGTQYF
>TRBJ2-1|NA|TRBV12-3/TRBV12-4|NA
TGTGCCAGCAGTTTCGGGAACTACAATGAGCAGTTCTTC
CASSFGNYNEQFF
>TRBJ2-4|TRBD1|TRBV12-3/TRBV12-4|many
TGTGCCAGCAGTTTCCGGGACAGGAACATTCAGTACTTC
CASSFRDRNIQYF
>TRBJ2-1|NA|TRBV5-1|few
TGCGCCAGCAGCCCCTCGGGAACCAATGAGCAGTTCTTC
CASSPSGTNEQFF
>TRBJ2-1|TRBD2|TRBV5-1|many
TGCGCCAGCAGCCCGACGCCTAGCGGGATCTACAATGAGCAGTTCTTC
CASSPTPSGIYNEQFF
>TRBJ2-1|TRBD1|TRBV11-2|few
TGTGCCAGCAGCCCCGCGACAGGGGGCGAGTTCTTC
CASSPATGGEFF
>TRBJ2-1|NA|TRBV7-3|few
TGTGCCAGCAGCCCCCGGGGTAAACCTGAGCAGTTCTTC
CASSPRGKPEQFF
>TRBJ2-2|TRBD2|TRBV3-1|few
TGTGCCAGCAGCCAGCCGGGACTAGCGGGAGGAACCGGGGAGCTGTTTTTT
CASSQPGLAGGTGELFF
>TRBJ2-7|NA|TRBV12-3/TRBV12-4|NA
TGTGCCAGCAGTCTCCTCGGGGGCGGGCCGTCCTACGAGCAGTACTTC
CASSLLGGGPSYEQYF
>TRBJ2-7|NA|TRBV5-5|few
TGTGCCAGCAGCGTCCGGATCTTGTCTGGCGAGCAGTACTTC
CASSVRILSGEQYF
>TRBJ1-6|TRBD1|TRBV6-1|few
TGTGCCACGACGGGACAGTATAATTCACCCCTCCACTTT
CATTGQYNSPLHF
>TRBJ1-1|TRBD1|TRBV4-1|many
TGCGCCAGCAGCCAGGAGGCCATTACAGGGGCAGGAAACACTGAAGCTTTCTTT
CASSQEAITGAGNTEAFF
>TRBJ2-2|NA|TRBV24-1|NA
TGTGCCACCAGTGATCACCACAGGGATACCGGGGAGCTGTTTTTT
CATSDHHRDTGELFF
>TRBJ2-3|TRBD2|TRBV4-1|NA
TGCGCCAGCAGCCAAGGGGTTACTAGCGCGATTAGCACAGATACGCAGTATTTT
CASSQGVTSAISTDTQYF
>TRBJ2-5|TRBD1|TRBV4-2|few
TGTGCCAGCAGCCAAGCGCCGCCGGGACAGGGGGAGACCCAGTACTTC
CASSQAPPGQGETQYF
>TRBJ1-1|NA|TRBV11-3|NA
TGTGCCAGCAGCTTAGACGGGGGGGTCGGTGCTGAAGCTTTCTTT
CASSLDGGVGAEAFF
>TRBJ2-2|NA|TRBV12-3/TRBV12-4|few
TGTGCCAGCAGTTTAATGGGAACGAACACCGGGGAGCTGTTTTTT
CASSLMGTNTGELFF
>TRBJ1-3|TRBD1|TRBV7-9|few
TGTGCCAGCAGTACGGACAGGACGGCTGGAAACACCATATATTTT
CASSTDRTAGNTIYF
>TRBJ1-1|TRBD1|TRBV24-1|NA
TGTGCCACTTTGACAGGGGCGAACACTGAAGCTTTCTTT
CATLTGANTEAFF
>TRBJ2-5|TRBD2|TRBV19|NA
TGTGCCAGTAGTAAAGCGGGAGGGCTGGAGACCCAGTACTTC
CASSKAGGLETQYF